The next 23 T cell receptor beta chains were all read from a single sample in a study of T-cell reconstitution after alpha-beta-depleted transplantation in children. Preparation of the TCRbeta library used unique molecular identifiers. MiXCR, run by TCRdb on the PCR reads, gives a single entry per CDR3 protein. The table shows roughly 350,000 distinct CDR3 sequences, with under 13% occurring only once. Sample: PBMCs from the stem cell graft donor, taken from the stem cell graft. These receptors all come from a human donor who donated a stem cell graft to a child with acute lymphoblastic leukemia.

This clonotype has just a few counts. The rearrangement uses TRBV7-2 and TRBJ2-5; TRBD2 is a possible D gene (5 bases). The V gene lost 5 bases and the J gene lost 5 bases, with 18 bases spanning the gap. CDR3 length: 15 residues. The V gene's germline CDR1 is SGHTA and CDR2 FQGNSA. The CDR3 DNA reads as TGTGCCAGCAGCCCCCGGGAAATCGGTTCGGAGACCCAGTACTTC. It yields the protein CASSPREIGSETQYF.

This clonotype has more than one count but fewer than ten. The J gene is TRBJ2-1, the V gene TRBV24-1; TRBD2 matches 7 bases. Germline-derived CDR1 and CDR2 are KGHDR and SFDVKD. The CDR3 consists of 17 residues. V was clipped by 4 bases and J by 8 bases; unmatched bases: 16. Here the CDR3 DNA reads TGTGCCACCAGTGACCCGGCGACTAGCCCGGGAGCGGATGAGCAGTTCTTC. Translation gives CATSDPATSPGADEQFF.

This clonotype occurred many times. The V gene is TRBV5-1, the J gene TRBJ2-7, with a tentative D call TRBD1 (5 bases). Between the trimmed V and J ends, which lost 3 bases and 5 bases, there was a span of 12 bases. The length of the CDR3 is 13 residues. Germline V gives CDR1 SGHRS, CDR2 YFSETQ. This chain's CDR3 is CASSWATDHEQYF. DNA for the CDR3: TGCGCCAGCAGCTGGGCGACAGACCACGAGCAGTACTTC.

This clonotype was observed a handful of times. The chain recombines TRBV7-2 with TRBJ2-5, with D maybe TRBD1 (6 bases). The CDR3 contains 16 residues. Germline V CDR1 and CDR2: SGHTA, FQGNSA. V shed 3 bases and J shed 4 bases, with 18 bases lying between them. CDR3 amino acids: CASSFIGTLLGETQYF. In DNA form, the CDR3 reads TGTGCCAGCAGCTTTATCGGGACACTCCTAGGAGAGACCCAGTACTTC.

The sample holds a few counts of this clonotype. This chain joins TRBV7-9 and TRBJ2-1; possibly TRBD1 for D (6 bases). The V gene's germline CDR1 is SEHNR and CDR2 FQNEAQ (reference sequence). The CDR3 runs 12 residues. Trimming shortened V by 4 bases and J by 9 bases, and 10 bases separated the two germline ends. The CDR3 DNA follows: TGTGCCAGCAGCTACAGGGTGGGTGAGCAGTTCTTC. It is translated as CASSYRVGEQFF.

In this sample, this clonotype turned up a few times. The V gene is TRBV20-1, the J gene TRBJ1-2; no clear D. CDR3 size: 13 residues. Trimming took 1 base from V and 4 from J, leaving 10 bases between them. Germline V gene lookup returns CDR1 DFQATT and CDR2 SNEGSKA (reference sequence). The CDR3 loop is CSARVPVSYGYTF. The DNA of the CDR3 is TGCAGTGCTAGAGTCCCGGTTAGCTATGGCTACACCTTC.

At least ten counts were recorded for this clonotype. CDR3 sequence: CASNKGTGFLTRPGELFF. DNA for the CDR3: TGTGCCAGCAATAAGGGTACGGGCTTCCTTACCCGGCCCGGGGAGCTGTTTTTT. J is TRBJ2-2 and V is TRBV2; D gene ambiguous. In germline, CDR1 is SNHLY, CDR2 FYNNEI. CDR3 length: 18 residues. The germline V and J ends were trimmed by 7 bases and 6 bases, with 27 bases remaining between them.

This clonotype was found many times. The chain recombines TRBV6-5 with TRBJ2-1; 10 bases agree with TRBD2. This CDR3 has 15 amino acids. Per the germline V gene, CDR1 is MNHEY and CDR2 is SVGAGI. Germline trimming cut 6 bases from V and 0 bases from J; bases unmatched to any gene: 2. Here the CDR3 reads CASSLAGDSYNEQFF. The CDR3 region has the DNA TGTGCCAGCAGCCTAGCGGGAGACTCCTACAATGAGCAGTTCTTC.

The chain is built from TRBV11-2 and TRBJ2-1; 7 bases align to TRBD2. The CDR3 extends over 14 amino acids. Losses at the gene ends were 7 bases for V and 0 bases for J; bases not matched to a gene: 3. The germline V gene has CDR1 SGHAT and CDR2 FQNNGV. CDR3 DNA sequence: TGTGCCAGCAACGGGGGGAGCTCCTACAATGAGCAGTTCTTC. It encodes CASNGGSSYNEQFF.

This clonotype was detected once. The chain employs TRBV20-1 and TRBJ2-5; a possible D gene is TRBD1 (6 bases). The CDR3 covers 13 residues. CDR1 is DFQATT and CDR2 is SNEGSKA in the germline V gene (reference sequence). V was clipped by 0 bases and J by 5 bases, with 10 bases between them. The CDR3 spells CSARDQGRETQYF. CDR3 nucleotides: TGCAGTGCTAGAGATCAGGGGCGGGAGACCCAGTACTTC.

The chain recombines TRBV19 with TRBJ1-1, with a possible D match to TRBD1 (5 bases). V lost 7 bases and J 1 base, leaving 10 bases between the germline ends. Germline assignment: CDR1 LNHDA and CDR2 SQIVND (reference sequence). The CDR3 has 13 amino acids. The CDR3 is CASIGHSNTEAFF. For the CDR3, the DNA is TGTGCCAGTATCGGACATTCGAACACTGAAGCTTTCTTT.

This clonotype was recorded a few times. The chain joins TRBV7-9 to TRBJ2-5, with TRBD1 identical over 8 bases. Germline V gene lookup returns CDR1 SEHNR and CDR2 FQNEAQ (reference sequence). V shed 1 base and J 3 bases; nucleotides not matched to a gene: 1. The CDR3 is 14 residues long. CDR3 sequence reads: CASSLVTGEETQYF. DNA for the CDR3: TGTGCCAGCAGCTTAGTGACAGGGGAAGAGACCCAGTACTTC. The variable domain in full, completed from reference TRBV7-9 and TRBJ2-5, reads DTGVSQNPRHKITKRGQNVTFRCDPISEHNRLYWYRQTLGQGPEFLTYFQNEAQLEKSRLLSDRFSAERPKGSFSTLEIQRTEQGDSAMYLCASSLVTGEETQYFGPGTRLLVL.

This clonotype appeared many times. This chain links TRBV4-3 with TRBJ2-7; D might be TRBD1 (6 bases). The CDR3 is 13 amino acids. Germline-derived CDR1 and CDR2 are LGHNA and YSLEER. Between the trimmed V and J ends, which lost 1 base and 3 bases, there was a span of 7 bases. The CDR3 DNA is TGCGCCAGCAGCCAAGCACAGGGCTACGAGCAGTACTTC. It specifies CASSQAQGYEQYF.

The chain carries TRBV5-1 and TRBJ2-5, with D perhaps matching TRBD1 (6 bases). The CDR3 totals 16 residues. Trimming pared 2 bases from V and 1 base from J, leaving 15 bases between. Germline V gives CDR1 SGHRS, CDR2 YFSETQ. The chain's CDR3 is CASSFFPGVLQETQYF. The CDR3 DNA follows: TGCGCCAGCAGCTTTTTCCCAGGGGTTCTCCAAGAGACCCAGTACTTC.

The chain uses TRBV4-2 and TRBJ2-2; 10 bases align to TRBD2. Germline V gene lookup returns CDR1 LGHNA and CDR2 YNFKEQ. The V gene end was trimmed by 1 base and the J gene end by 0 bases; junction bases not matched to a gene: 8. This CDR3 has 19 residues. In DNA form, the CDR3 reads TGTGCCAGCAGCCAAGTAATAGGTACTAGCGGGGCGAACACCGGGGAGCTGTTTTTT. Translating it yields CASSQVIGTSGANTGELFF.

The CDR3, as DNA: TGCGCCAGCAGCCAAGGTCTAGCGGGGAGCTCCTACGAGCAGTACTTC. Translating gives CASSQGLAGSSYEQYF. This chain connects TRBV4-1 to TRBJ2-7; 9 nucleotides align to TRBD2. Germline loops: CDR1 MGHRA, CDR2 YSYEKL. V shed 1 base, J shed 0 bases, and the junction held 4 bases outside the gene matches. This CDR3 comprises 16 residues.

The chain recombines TRBV4-2 with TRBJ2-5, with TRBD2 identical over 8 bases. CDR3 size: 14 residues. The germline gives CDR1 LGHNA, CDR2 YNFKEQ. Trimming cost V 1 base and J 3 bases; bases outside gene matches: 1. DNA of the CDR3: TGTGCCAGCAGCCAAGGTAGCGGGAAAGAGACCCAGTACTTC. Encoded protein: CASSQGSGKETQYF.

At least ten counts were recorded for this clonotype. V gene TRBV4-1 combines with J gene TRBJ1-5; maybe TRBD1 (5 bases). Germline CDR1 and CDR2: MGHRA and YSYEKL. The CDR3 has 15 residues. The germline V and J ends were trimmed by 4 bases and 7 bases, with 17 bases remaining between them. In nucleotides, the CDR3 is TGCGCCAGCAGCCTGGCGACAGTGGAGGGCCAGCCCCAGCATTTT. Translating gives CASSLATVEGQPQHF.

V usage is TRBV7-2 and J usage is TRBJ2-6; D is ambiguous. V was shortened by 5 bases and J by 0 bases, with 8 bases between the two germline ends. The CDR3 has 15 residues. Germline V gene sequence: CDR1 SGHTA, CDR2 FQGNSA. CDR3 sequence: CASSATVSGANVLTF. CDR3 in DNA: TGTGCCAGCAGCGCCACAGTCTCTGGGGCCAACGTCCTGACTTTC.

This clonotype was detected a few times. The conserved closing phenylalanine or tryptophan is absent in this CDR3, likely reflecting a read error. Because the CDR3's place on the DNA is in doubt, the DNA is left out and the CDR3 is given as listed by TCRdb. This chain uses TRBV2 with TRBJ1-1; TRBD1 is the table's D call, not checked against the DNA. Including both end residues, the CDR3 is 12 amino acids long. Germline assignment: CDR1 SNHLY and CDR2 FYNNEI. Here the CDR3 reads CASSEGAGAEEC.

This clonotype was counted a few times. This chain links TRBV7-6 with TRBJ2-2; D may be TRBD2 (5 bases). The CDR3 runs 17 residues. Trimming removed 2 bases from V and 4 bases from J, with 17 bases in between. Germline V gene sequence: CDR1 SGHVS, CDR2 FNYEAQ. The CDR3 here is CASSLRPSAVITGELFF. In DNA form, the CDR3 reads TGTGCCAGCAGCTTACGCCCATCAGCGGTGATCACCGGGGAGCTGTTTTTT.

The chain links TRBV5-5 to TRBJ1-5; tentatively, D is TRBD1 (6 bases). Germline values: CDR1 SGHKS, CDR2 YYEKEE (reference sequence). Trimming stripped 0 bases from V and 4 bases from J, with 11 bases between. The CDR3 length is 15 residues. CDR3 nucleotide sequence: TGTGCCAGCAGCTTGGTAGGGACAAAGAATCAGCCCCAGCATTTT. As protein: CASSLVGTKNQPQHF.

The CDR3 nucleotides are TGTGCCAGCAGCTTAGGGGTCAGGGTAGGCGCCGGGGAGCTGTTTTTT. It encodes CASSLGVRVGAGELFF. This chain connects TRBV7-2 to TRBJ2-2, with D possibly being TRBD1 (5 bases). Germline CDR1 reads SGHTA; CDR2 reads FQGNSA. The CDR3 spans 16 residues. Trimming cost V 1 base and J 6 bases, with 15 bases left between them.